One and the same sample provided the 3 T cell receptor beta chains below, sequenced in a study of OX40 agonist ivuxolimab in advanced cancers. Library prep was done by the immunoSEQ multiplex PCR assay. The immuneACCESS repertoire file appears here via TCRdb, limited to in-frame rearrangements. These files lack a portion of the clones; in checked studies, under half of the deficit traces to unresolved V genes, and the cause of the others is not known. This sample is represented by around 33,000 clones; approximately 80% of them were singletons. Clones ranked in the top ten supply roughly 12% of the sample. The sample here was CD4+ or CD8+ T cells sorted from blood, taken in a trial of the OX40 agonist ivuxolimab. These receptors all stem from an adult with an advanced solid tumor such as melanoma, head and neck, liver or kidney cancer.

This clone was counted a single time. This sequence joins TRBV28 and TRBJ1-1, with D hard to call. CDR1 and CDR2 (germline): MDHEN, SYDVKM. This CDR3 comprises 13 residues. Trimming left V 1 base short and J 1 base short, with 4 bases between. DNA for the CDR3: TGTGCCAGCAGTTTATACTCGAACACTGAAGCTTTCTTT. Its protein product is CASSLYSNTEAFF.

The gene calls are TRBV9 and TRBJ2-1; D perhaps matches TRBD2 (7 bases). This CDR3 is 15 amino acids long. V lost 1 base and J lost 7, with 15 bases in between. CDR1 is SGDLS, CDR2 YYNGEE, per germline. The CDR3 spells CASSVWAQGGNEQFF. In DNA form, the CDR3 reads TGTGCCAGCAGCGTATGGGCACAGGGAGGGAATGAGCAGTTCTTC.

The V call is TRBV2, the J call TRBJ2-5, with D perhaps matching TRBD2 (6 bases). Per germline, CDR1 SNHLY and CDR2 FYNNEI. Trimming removed 6 bases from V and 5 bases from J, with 13 bases in between. The CDR3 consists of 13 residues. The CDR3 is CASRETSLETQYF. CDR3 DNA sequence: TGTGCCAGCAGGGAAACTAGCCTGGAGACCCAGTACTTC. Full variable domain (outside the CDR3, taken from reference TRBV2 and TRBJ2-5): EPEVTQTPSHQVTQMGQEVILRCVPISNHLYFYWYRQILGQKVEFLVSFYNNEISEKSEIFDDQFSVERPDGSNFTLKIRSTKLEDSAMYFCASRETSLETQYFGPGTRLLVL.